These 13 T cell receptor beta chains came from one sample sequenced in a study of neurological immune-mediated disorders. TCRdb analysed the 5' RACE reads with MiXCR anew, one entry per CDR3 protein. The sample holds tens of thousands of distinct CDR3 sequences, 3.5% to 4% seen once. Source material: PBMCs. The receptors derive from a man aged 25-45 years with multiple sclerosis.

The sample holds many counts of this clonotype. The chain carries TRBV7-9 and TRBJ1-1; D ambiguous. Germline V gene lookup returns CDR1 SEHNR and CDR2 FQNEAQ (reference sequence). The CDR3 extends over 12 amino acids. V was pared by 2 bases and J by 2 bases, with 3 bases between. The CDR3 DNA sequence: TGTGCCAGCAGCTTACATAACACTGAAGCTTTCTTT. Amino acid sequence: CASSLHNTEAFF. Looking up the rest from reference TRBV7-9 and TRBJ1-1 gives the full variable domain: DTGVSQNPRHKITKRGQNVTFRCDPISEHNRLYWYRQTLGQGPEFLTYFQNEAQLEKSRLLSDRFSAERPKGSFSTLEIQRTEQGDSAMYLCASSLHNTEAFFGQGTRLTVV.

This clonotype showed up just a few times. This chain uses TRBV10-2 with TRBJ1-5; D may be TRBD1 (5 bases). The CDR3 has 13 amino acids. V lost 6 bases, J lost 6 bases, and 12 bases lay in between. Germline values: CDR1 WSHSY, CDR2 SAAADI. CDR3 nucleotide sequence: TGCGCCAGCAGCCCACAGGAATCTCAGCCCCAGCATTTT. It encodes CASSPQESQPQHF.

CDR3: CASSPGQGNTEAFF. The CDR3 nucleotides read TGTGCCAGCAGCCCGGGACAGGGGAACACTGAAGCTTTCTTT. The rearrangement uses TRBV6-5 and TRBJ1-1; TRBD1 matches 9 bases. Germline V gene data show CDR1 as MNHEY and CDR2 as SVGAGI. V lost 6 bases and J lost 1; bases outside the gene matches: 3. This CDR3 region has 14 residues.

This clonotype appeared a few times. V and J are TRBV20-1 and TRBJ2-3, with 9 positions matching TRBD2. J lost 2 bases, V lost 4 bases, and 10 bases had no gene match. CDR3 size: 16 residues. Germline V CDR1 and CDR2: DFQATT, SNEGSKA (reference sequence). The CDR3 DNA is TGCAGTGCTAACCCCCCGACTAGCGGAATCACAGATACGCAGTATTTT. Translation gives CSANPPTSGITDTQYF.

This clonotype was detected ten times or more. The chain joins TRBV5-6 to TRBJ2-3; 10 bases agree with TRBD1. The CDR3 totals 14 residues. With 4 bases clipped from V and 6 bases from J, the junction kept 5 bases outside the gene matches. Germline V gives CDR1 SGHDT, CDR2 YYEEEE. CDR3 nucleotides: TGTGCCAGCAGCGCGACAGGGGGCTGGGATACGCAGTATTTT. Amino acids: CASSATGGWDTQYF.

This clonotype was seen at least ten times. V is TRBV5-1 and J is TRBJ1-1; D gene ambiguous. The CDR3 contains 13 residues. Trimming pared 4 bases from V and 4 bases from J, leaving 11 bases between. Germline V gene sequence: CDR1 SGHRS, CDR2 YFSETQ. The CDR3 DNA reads TGCGCCAGCAGCGCCGATGGGTCCACTGAAGCTTTCTTT. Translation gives CASSADGSTEAFF.

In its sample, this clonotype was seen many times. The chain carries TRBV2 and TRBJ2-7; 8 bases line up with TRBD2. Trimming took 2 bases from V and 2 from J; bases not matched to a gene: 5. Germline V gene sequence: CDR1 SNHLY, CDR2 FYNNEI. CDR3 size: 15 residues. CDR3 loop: CASSEYGGGTYEQYF. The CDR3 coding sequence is TGTGCCAGCAGTGAATACGGGGGGGGGACCTACGAGCAGTACTTC.

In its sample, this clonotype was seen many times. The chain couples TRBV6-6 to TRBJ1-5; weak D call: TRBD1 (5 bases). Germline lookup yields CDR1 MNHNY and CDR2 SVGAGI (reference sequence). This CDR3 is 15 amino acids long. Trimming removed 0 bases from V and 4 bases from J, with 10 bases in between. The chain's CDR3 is CASSYSSGGNQPQHF. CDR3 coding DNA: TGTGCCAGCAGTTACTCGAGTGGGGGTAATCAGCCCCAGCATTTT.

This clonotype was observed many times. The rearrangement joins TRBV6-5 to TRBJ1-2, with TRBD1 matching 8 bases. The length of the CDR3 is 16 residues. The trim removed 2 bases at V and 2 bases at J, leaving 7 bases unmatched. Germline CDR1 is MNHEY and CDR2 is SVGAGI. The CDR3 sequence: CASSYGQGALNYGYTF. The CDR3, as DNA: TGTGCCAGCAGTTACGGGCAGGGGGCTCTCAACTATGGCTACACCTTC.

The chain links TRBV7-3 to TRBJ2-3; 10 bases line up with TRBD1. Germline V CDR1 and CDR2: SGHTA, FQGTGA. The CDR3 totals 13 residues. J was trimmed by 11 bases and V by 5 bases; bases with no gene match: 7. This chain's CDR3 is CASSKTGTGVQYF. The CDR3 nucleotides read TGTGCCAGCAGCAAAACGGGGACAGGGGTGCAGTATTTT.

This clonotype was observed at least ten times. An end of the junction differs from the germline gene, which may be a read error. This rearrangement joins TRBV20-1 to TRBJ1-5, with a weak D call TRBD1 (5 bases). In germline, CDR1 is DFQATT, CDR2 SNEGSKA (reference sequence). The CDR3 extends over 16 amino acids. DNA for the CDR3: TGCAGTGCTAGAAGGGGAGACCAGGGTGGCGATCAGCCCCAGAATTTT. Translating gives CSARRGDQGGDQPQNF.

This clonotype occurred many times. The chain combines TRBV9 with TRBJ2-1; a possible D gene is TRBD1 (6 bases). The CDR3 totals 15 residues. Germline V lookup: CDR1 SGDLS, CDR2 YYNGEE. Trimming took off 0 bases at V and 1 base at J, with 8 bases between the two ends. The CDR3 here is CASSVEGGSYNEQFF. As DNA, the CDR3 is TGTGCCAGCAGCGTAGAAGGGGGATCCTACAATGAGCAGTTCTTC.

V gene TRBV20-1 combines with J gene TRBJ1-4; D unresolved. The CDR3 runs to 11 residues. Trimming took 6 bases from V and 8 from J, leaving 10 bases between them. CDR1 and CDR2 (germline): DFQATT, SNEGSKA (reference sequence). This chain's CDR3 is CSAWTQEKLFF. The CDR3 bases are TGCAGTGCCTGGACTCAGGAAAAACTGTTTTTT.